This T cell receptor (beta chain) was sequenced in a study of T cell responses to AZD1222 COVID-19 vaccine. Whole-study results and caveats: Epitopes outside B.1.351 and B.1.1.7 mutated regions reportedly drew nearly half of spike TCRs.

Here immunoSEQ multiplex PCR was the method, and the copy in TCRdb shows in-frame clones only, minus some. The profile shows under 150,000 clones, under 95% of them singletons. In its sample, this clone was seen a few times. The target antigen is unknown. The clonotype comes from an adult in good health. Sequences were derived from peripheral blood, sampled on day 0 of AZD1222 vaccination.

The CDR3 sequence: CASSRGGSYEQYF. CDR3 DNA sequence: TGTGCCAGCAGCCGCGGGGGCTCCTACGAGCAGTACTTC. V is TRBV11-2 and J is TRBJ2-7, with 7 nucleotides matching TRBD2. The CDR3 totals 13 residues. Trimming at V came to 5 bases and at J to 0 bases, leaving 1 base not matched to a gene. Germline lookup yields CDR1 SGHAT and CDR2 FQNNGV.